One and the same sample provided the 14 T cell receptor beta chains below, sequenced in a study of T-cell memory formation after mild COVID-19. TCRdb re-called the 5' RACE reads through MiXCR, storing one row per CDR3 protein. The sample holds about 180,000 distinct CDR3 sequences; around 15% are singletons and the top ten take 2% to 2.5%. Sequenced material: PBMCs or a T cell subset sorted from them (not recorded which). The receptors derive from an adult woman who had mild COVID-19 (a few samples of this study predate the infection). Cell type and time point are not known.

The DNA of the CDR3 is TGTGCCAGCAGGGGTTACACAGATACGCAGTATTTT. This encodes CASRGYTDTQYF. The chain couples TRBV25-1 to TRBJ2-3; D call uncertain. Per the germline V gene, CDR1 is MGHDK and CDR2 is SYGVNS. Trimming pared 6 bases from V and 2 bases from J, leaving 6 bases between. There are 12 residues in the CDR3.

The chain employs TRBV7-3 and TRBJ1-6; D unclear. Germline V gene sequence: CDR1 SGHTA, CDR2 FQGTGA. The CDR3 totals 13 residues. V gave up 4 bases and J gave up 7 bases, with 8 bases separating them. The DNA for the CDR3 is TGTGCCAGCAGCTATGGTTGGAATTCACCCCTCCACTTT. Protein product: CASSYGWNSPLHF.

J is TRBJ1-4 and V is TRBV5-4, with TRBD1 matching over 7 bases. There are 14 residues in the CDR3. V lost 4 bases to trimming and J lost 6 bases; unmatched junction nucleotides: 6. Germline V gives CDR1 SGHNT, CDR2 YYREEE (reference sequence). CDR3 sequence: CASSHRGLDEKLFF. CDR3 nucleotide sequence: TGTGCCAGCAGCCACAGGGGATTGGATGAAAAACTGTTTTTT.

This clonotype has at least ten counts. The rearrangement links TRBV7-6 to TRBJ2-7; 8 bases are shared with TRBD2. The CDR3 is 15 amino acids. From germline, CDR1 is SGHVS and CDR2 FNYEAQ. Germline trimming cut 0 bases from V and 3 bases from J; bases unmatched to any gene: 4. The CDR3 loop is CASSLAVSGVYEQYF. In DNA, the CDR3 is TGTGCCAGCAGCTTAGCGGTTAGCGGGGTCTACGAGCAGTACTTC.

This CDR3 reads CASRPTSVPLGVQFF. CDR3 in DNA: TGTGCCAGCAGGCCGACTAGCGTGCCGCTGGGGGTGCAGTTCTTC. V and J are TRBV6-5 and TRBJ2-1, with 8 bases identical to TRBD2. CDR3 size: 15 residues. Germline CDR1 reads MNHEY; CDR2 reads SVGAGI. The junction had 16 bases not matched to a gene; V was cut back by 6 bases and J by 12 bases.

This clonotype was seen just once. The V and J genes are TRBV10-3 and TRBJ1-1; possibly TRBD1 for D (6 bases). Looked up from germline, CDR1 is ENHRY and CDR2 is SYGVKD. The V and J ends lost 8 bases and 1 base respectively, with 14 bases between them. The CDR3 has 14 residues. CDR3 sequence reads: CAILPDRSNTEAFF. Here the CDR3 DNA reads TGTGCCATCCTCCCGGACAGATCGAACACTGAAGCTTTCTTT.

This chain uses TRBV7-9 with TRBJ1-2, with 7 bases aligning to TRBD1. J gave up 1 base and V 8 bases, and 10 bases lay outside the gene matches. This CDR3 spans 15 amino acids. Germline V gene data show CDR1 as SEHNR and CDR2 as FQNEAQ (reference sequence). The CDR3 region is CASGLDRVDNYGYTF. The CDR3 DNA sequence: TGTGCCAGCGGCCTTGACAGGGTCGATAACTATGGCTACACCTTC.

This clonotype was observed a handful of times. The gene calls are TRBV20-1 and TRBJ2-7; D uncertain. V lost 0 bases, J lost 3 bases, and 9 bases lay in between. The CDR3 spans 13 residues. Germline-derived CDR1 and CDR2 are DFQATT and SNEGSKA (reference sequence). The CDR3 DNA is TGCAGTGCTAGAGATGTGGCACTCTACGAGCAGTACTTC. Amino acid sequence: CSARDVALYEQYF.

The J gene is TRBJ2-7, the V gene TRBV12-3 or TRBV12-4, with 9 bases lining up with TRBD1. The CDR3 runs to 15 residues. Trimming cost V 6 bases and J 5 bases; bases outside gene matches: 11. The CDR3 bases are TGTGCCAGCAGCCCGCACGGACAGGGGAAGAACGAGCAGTACTTC. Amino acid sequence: CASSPHGQGKNEQYF.

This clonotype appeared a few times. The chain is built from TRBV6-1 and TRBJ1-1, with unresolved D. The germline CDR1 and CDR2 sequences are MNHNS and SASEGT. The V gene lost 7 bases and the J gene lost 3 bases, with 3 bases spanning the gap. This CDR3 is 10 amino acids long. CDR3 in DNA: TGTGCCAGCACCGACACTGAAGCTTTCTTT. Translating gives CASTDTEAFF.

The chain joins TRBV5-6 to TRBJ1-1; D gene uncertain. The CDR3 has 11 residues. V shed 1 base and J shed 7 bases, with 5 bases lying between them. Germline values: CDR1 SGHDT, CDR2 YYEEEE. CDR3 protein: CASSLQVEAFF. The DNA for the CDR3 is TGTGCCAGCAGCTTGCAGGTTGAAGCTTTCTTT.

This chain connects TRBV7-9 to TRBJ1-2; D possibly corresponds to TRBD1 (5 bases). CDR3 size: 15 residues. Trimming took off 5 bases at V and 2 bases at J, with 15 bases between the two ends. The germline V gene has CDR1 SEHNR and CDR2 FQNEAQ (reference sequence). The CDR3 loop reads CASSRSTGLNYGYTF. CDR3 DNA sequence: TGTGCCAGCAGCCGTAGCACAGGCCTCAACTATGGCTACACCTTC.

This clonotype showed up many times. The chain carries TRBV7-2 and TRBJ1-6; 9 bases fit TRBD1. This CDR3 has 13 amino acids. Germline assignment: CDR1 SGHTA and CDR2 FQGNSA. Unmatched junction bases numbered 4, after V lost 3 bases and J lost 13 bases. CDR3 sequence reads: CASSFGTGSPLHF. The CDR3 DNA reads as TGTGCCAGCAGCTTTGGGACAGGGAGTCCCCTCCACTTT.

The CDR3 DNA reads TGTGCCATCAGTGGAGGGGACGCAGTGACCTACGAGCAGTACTTC. Translating it yields CAISGGDAVTYEQYF. J is TRBJ2-7 and V is TRBV10-3; D tentatively fits TRBD1 or TRBD2 (5 bases each). The V gene lost 4 bases and the J gene lost 2 bases, with 15 bases spanning the gap. The V gene's germline CDR1 is ENHRY and CDR2 SYGVKD. This CDR3 is 15 amino acids long.